The 30 T cell receptor beta chains presented below share a single source sample, sequenced in a study of blood T cell repertoires in COVID-19. The method was immunoSEQ multiplex PCR; TCRdb's version includes in-frame clones alone and lacks a portion of them. Among 300,000 to 350,000 clones listed, 85% to 90% were seen once. Sequencing was performed on peripheral blood. The source of these receptors is a woman between 65 and 79 years old with COVID-19, enrolled during active disease.

The CDR3 sequence: CASSSGTGINQPQHF. CDR3 nucleotides: TGTGCCAGCAGCTCCGGGACAGGGATTAATCAGCCCCAGCATTTT. The genes are TRBV7-9 and TRBJ1-5; 9 bases line up with TRBD1. V was pared by 4 bases and J by 4 bases, with 5 bases of the junction left unmatched. Per the germline V gene, CDR1 is SEHNR and CDR2 is FQNEAQ (reference sequence). This CDR3 is 15 amino acids long.

The chain recombines TRBV28 with TRBJ1-2; possibly TRBD1 for D (5 bases). V lost 3 bases and J 7 bases, leaving 18 bases between the germline ends. The CDR3 loop spans 15 amino acids. Germline CDR1 MDHEN, CDR2 SYDVKM. CDR3 sequence reads: CASSFGGPTMFGYTF. In nucleotides, the CDR3 is TGTGCCAGCAGTTTCGGGGGACCGACTATGTTTGGCTACACCTTC.

This sequence joins TRBV2 and TRBJ2-3; 13 nucleotides line up with TRBD2. After removal of 4 bases from V and 4 bases from J, the junction contained 5 bases not matched to a gene. The germline V gene has CDR1 SNHLY and CDR2 FYNNEI. This CDR3 region has 16 residues. This chain's CDR3 is CASSVLAGGLSDTQYF. CDR3 DNA sequence: TGTGCCAGCAGTGTACTAGCGGGGGGGTTATCAGATACGCAGTATTTT.

The chain uses TRBV2 and TRBJ2-2; 8 bases fit TRBD2. CDR1 SNHLY and CDR2 FYNNEI come from the germline V gene. With 4 bases clipped from V and 4 bases from J, the junction kept 8 bases outside the gene matches. The CDR3 consists of 16 residues. The CDR3 protein is CASSALAGRGTGELFF. CDR3 coding DNA: TGTGCCAGCAGTGCTTTAGCGGGGAGGGGCACCGGGGAGCTGTTTTTT.

J is TRBJ1-6 and V is TRBV7-2; the D gene is possibly TRBD1 (5 bases). The CDR3 has 13 amino acids. With 1 base removed from V and 13 bases from J, the gap between germline ends came to 11 bases. Germline CDR1 is SGHTA and CDR2 is FQGNSA. CDR3 amino acids: CASSLGQSRPLHF. CDR3 DNA: TGTGCCAGCAGCTTAGGACAGTCTCGCCCCCTCCACTTT.

This clone was found many times. The V and J genes are TRBV24-1 and TRBJ1-1; weak D call: TRBD1 (6 bases). CDR3 length: 15 amino acids. V was trimmed by 4 bases and J by 4 bases, leaving 15 bases between them. CDR1 is KGHDR and CDR2 is SFDVKD in the germline V gene. In nucleotides, the CDR3 is TGTGCCACCAGTGACCTGACAGGTTTCGGCACTGAAGCTTTCTTT. Residues: CATSDLTGFGTEAFF.

The V gene is TRBV24-1, the J gene TRBJ2-1; 7 bases align to TRBD2. This CDR3 region has 15 residues. Germline V gene data show CDR1 as KGHDR and CDR2 as SFDVKD. J lost 0 bases, V lost 6 bases, and 4 bases had no gene match. The CDR3 is CATSSAGSSYNEQFF. CDR3 DNA sequence: TGTGCCACCAGTTCAGCGGGAAGCTCCTACAATGAGCAGTTCTTC.

The rearrangement uses TRBV5-4 and TRBJ2-1; D is possibly TRBD2 (6 bases). The CDR3 extends over 14 amino acids. The V gene's germline CDR1 is SGHNT and CDR2 YYREEE (reference sequence). V was cut by 4 bases and J by 3 bases, with 11 bases left in between. The CDR3 sequence: CASSPDYGYNEQFF. Written as DNA, the CDR3 is TGTGCCAGCAGCCCGGACTACGGCTACAATGAGCAGTTCTTC. The full variable domain, with the rest looked up from reference TRBV5-4 and TRBJ2-1, is ETGVTQSPTHLIKTRGQQVTLRCSSQSGHNTVSWYQQALGQGPQFIFQYYREEENGRGNFPPRFSGLQFPNYSSELNVNALELDDSALYLCASSPDYGYNEQFFGPGTRLTVL.

The chain joins TRBV5-1 to TRBJ1-2, with a possible D match to TRBD1 (5 bases). This CDR3 has 14 amino acids. V was cut by 2 bases and J by 3 bases, with 11 bases left in between. Looked up from germline, CDR1 is SGHRS and CDR2 is YFSETQ. The CDR3 reads CASSFLQGDYGYTF. DNA of the CDR3: TGCGCCAGCAGCTTCTTGCAGGGTGACTATGGCTACACCTTC.

The chain has TRBV5-1 and TRBJ1-1; TRBD1 matches 10 bases. The ends lost 2 bases at V and 2 bases at J; junction bases unmatched: 3. There are 15 residues in the CDR3. CDR1 and CDR2 from the germline V gene are SGHRS and YFSETQ. CDR3 loop: CASSFGQGVNTEAFF. In DNA, the CDR3 is TGCGCCAGCAGCTTCGGACAGGGGGTTAACACTGAAGCTTTCTTT.

J is TRBJ1-1 and V is TRBV6-5; D not certain. The germline V gene has CDR1 MNHEY and CDR2 SVGAGI. V lost 5 bases and J lost 7, with 14 bases in between. This CDR3 region has 13 residues. In DNA form, the CDR3 reads TGTGCCAGCAGTATAGATTACCGGGATGAAGCTTTCTTT. Translating gives CASSIDYRDEAFF.

Only one count was recorded for this clone. The chain carries TRBV19 and TRBJ2-1, with unresolved D. Trimming left V 10 bases short and J 8 bases short, with 21 bases between. Germline loops: CDR1 LNHDA, CDR2 SQIVND (reference sequence). The CDR3 covers 14 residues. CDR3 DNA sequence: TGTGCCACCAAGACTTTAAGTTTCTCGGATGAGCAGTTCTTC. Translating gives CATKTLSFSDEQFF. The full variable domain, completed using reference TRBV19 and TRBJ2-1, is DGGITQSPKYLFRKEGQNVTLSCEQNLNHDAMYWYRQDPGQGLRLIYYSQIVNDFQKGDIAEGYSVSREKKESFPLTVTSAQKNPTAFYLCATKTLSFSDEQFFGPGTRLTVL.

The genes are TRBV28 and TRBJ2-5, with 12 bases matching TRBD2. The length of the CDR3 is 17 residues. The germline V gene encodes CDR1 MDHEN and CDR2 SYDVKM. The ends lost 2 bases at V and 4 bases at J; junction bases unmatched: 8. The CDR3 sequence: CASSLLASGGAPETQYF. The CDR3, as DNA: TGTGCCAGCAGTTTACTGGCTAGCGGGGGGGCCCCAGAGACCCAGTACTTC.

The CDR3 DNA is TGTGCAAGTCGCTTATTATTATCAGGCAGGGAGGGGTCGGGCACAGATACGCAGTATTTT. Its translation is CASRLLLSGREGSGTDTQYF. This rearrangement joins TRBV12-2 to TRBJ2-3; TRBD2, the table's D call, was not compared with the DNA. TRBV12-2 is a pseudogene segment. The CDR3 is 20 residues long.

The rearrangement links TRBV6-5 to TRBJ2-7; perhaps TRBD1 as D (5 bases). The V end lost 2 bases, the J end lost 2 bases, and 16 bases lay between the germline ends. This CDR3 contains 16 residues. Per germline, CDR1 MNHEY and CDR2 SVGAGI. This CDR3 is CASSYQGRAATYEQYF. In DNA form, the CDR3 reads TGTGCCAGCAGTTACCAGGGCAGGGCGGCGACCTACGAGCAGTACTTC.

V usage is TRBV19 and J usage is TRBJ1-2; possible D gene TRBD1, 6 bases. Per the germline V gene, CDR1 is LNHDA and CDR2 is SQIVND (reference sequence). The CDR3 is 14 amino acids. Trimming removed 0 bases at V and 8 bases at J, with 13 bases between. This chain's CDR3 is CASSIDQGPQGYTF. CDR3 nucleotides: TGTGCCAGTAGTATAGATCAGGGGCCGCAGGGCTACACCTTC.

This chain joins TRBV24-1 and TRBJ2-3; 7 positions agree with TRBD1. CDR3 length: 16 residues. CDR1 and CDR2 from the germline V gene are KGHDR and SFDVKD. The V segment lost 3 bases and the J segment 5 bases; nucleotides outside the gene matches: 10. CDR3 residues: CATSDPTDRIGDTQYF. The CDR3 region has the DNA TGTGCCACCAGTGATCCCACGGACAGGATAGGAGATACGCAGTATTTT.

This sequence joins TRBV25-1 and TRBJ1-4; the D gene is possibly TRBD1 (6 bases). Trimming pared 4 bases from V and 5 bases from J, leaving 11 bases between. The CDR3 is made up of 14 amino acids. Germline values: CDR1 MGHDK, CDR2 SYGVNS. The CDR3 bases are TGTGCCAGCAGTGGACGGCAGGGGAATGAAAAACTGTTTTTT. This gives the protein CASSGRQGNEKLFF.

J is TRBJ2-1 and V is TRBV6-5, with D tentatively TRBD2 (5 bases). Germline CDR1 and CDR2: MNHEY and SVGAGI. The CDR3 contains 15 residues. Between the trimmed V and J ends, which lost 2 bases and 11 bases, there was a span of 19 bases. The CDR3 nucleotides read TGTGCCAGCAGTTACCCGATTGGGAGTGTGTATAAGCAGTTCTTC. It specifies CASSYPIGSVYKQFF.

The gene calls are TRBV6-5 and TRBJ2-5; the D gene is possibly TRBD2 (7 bases). CDR1 MNHEY and CDR2 SVGAGI come from the germline V gene. Between the trimmed V and J ends, which lost 3 bases and 2 bases, there was a span of 13 bases. The CDR3 loop spans 15 amino acids. In nucleotides, the CDR3 is TGTGCCAGCAGTTATCTTGCGGGGGCACAAGAGACCCAGTACTTC. Translating it yields CASSYLAGAQETQYF.

The V and J genes are TRBV4-3 and TRBJ2-7, with 10 bases identical to TRBD2. CDR1 and CDR2 from the germline V gene are LGHNA and YSLEER. The CDR3 has 16 amino acids. Germline trimming cut 2 bases from V and 3 bases from J; bases unmatched to any gene: 7. The DNA for the CDR3 is TGCGCCAGCAGCCAATTCAGGGCTAGCGGGGGCTACGAGCAGTACTTC. It is translated as CASSQFRASGGYEQYF.

This clone was found once. J is TRBJ2-2 and V is TRBV7-6, with 12 bases matching TRBD2. The CDR3 covers 15 residues. Trimming removed 4 bases from V and 6 bases from J; junction bases left unmatched: 3. Germline-derived CDR1 and CDR2 are SGHVS and FNYEAQ. The CDR3 region has the DNA TGTGCCAGCAGCTCTAGCGGGGGGGCAGCCGGGGAGCTGTTTTTT. It specifies CASSSSGGAAGELFF.

The chain has TRBV19 and TRBJ1-2; D is ambiguous. Per the germline V gene, CDR1 is LNHDA and CDR2 is SQIVND (reference sequence). Trimming removed 6 bases at V and 7 bases at J, with 24 bases between. The CDR3 runs 16 residues. The CDR3 DNA reads as TGTGCCAGTAGCAGTACCGAGACCGAGAGGGTATCTGGCTACACCTTC. Residues: CASSSTETERVSGYTF.

This clone came up a few times. This chain links TRBV7-9 with TRBJ1-1; 10 nucleotides line up with TRBD1. Germline values: CDR1 SEHNR, CDR2 FQNEAQ (reference sequence). This CDR3 comprises 15 residues. The J segment lost 5 bases and the V segment lost 5 bases, leaving 8 bases of the junction unmatched. In nucleotides, the CDR3 is TGTGCCAGCAGCCCTCGACAGGGGGCGGGAACTGAAGCTTTCTTT. Amino acids: CASSPRQGAGTEAFF. Together with reference TRBV7-9 and TRBJ1-1, the CDR3 gives the full variable domain: DTGVSQNPRHKITKRGQNVTFRCDPISEHNRLYWYRQTLGQGPEFLTYFQNEAQLEKSRLLSDRFSAERPKGSFSTLEIQRTEQGDSAMYLCASSPRQGAGTEAFFGQGTRLTVV.

CDR3 region: CASKTSGGYQETQYF. The DNA of the CDR3 is TGTGCCAGCAAGACCAGCGGGGGGTACCAAGAGACCCAGTACTTC. This rearrangement joins TRBV2 to TRBJ2-5, with 9 positions matching TRBD2. This CDR3 region has 15 residues. Germline CDR1 reads SNHLY; CDR2 reads FYNNEI. V lost 7 bases to trimming and J lost 0 bases; unmatched junction nucleotides: 6.

V is TRBV30 and J is TRBJ2-5; 7 positions agree with TRBD1. The CDR3 covers 13 residues. Germline values: CDR1 GTSNPN, CDR2 SVGIG (reference sequence). Trimming at V came to 4 bases and at J to 2 bases, leaving 4 bases not matched to a gene. This chain's CDR3 is CAWTQGIQETQYF. The CDR3, as DNA: TGTGCCTGGACACAGGGGATTCAAGAGACCCAGTACTTC.

The J gene is TRBJ1-5, the V gene TRBV27; tentative D call: TRBD1 (5 bases). Germline V gene sequence: CDR1 MNHEY, CDR2 SMNVEV (reference sequence). The ends were cut back, 3 bases at V and 0 bases at J, with 9 bases in the middle. The CDR3 totals 15 residues. CDR3 loop: CASSFRGNSNQPQHF. For the CDR3, the DNA is TGTGCCAGCAGTTTCCGGGGGAATAGCAATCAGCCCCAGCATTTT.

The CDR3 loop is CASSWGTGAGGELFF. As DNA, the CDR3 is TGTGCCAGCAGCTGGGGAACAGGGGCGGGCGGGGAGCTGTTTTTT. The chain couples TRBV11-2 to TRBJ2-2; 7 bases are shared with TRBD1. The CDR3 is made up of 15 amino acids. V dropped 4 bases and J dropped 7; count of bases not matched to a gene: 9. Germline V gene sequence: CDR1 SGHAT, CDR2 FQNNGV. The variable domain in full, with the rest retrieved from reference TRBV11-2 and TRBJ2-2, is EAGVAQSPRYKIIEKRQSVAFWCNPISGHATLYWYQQILGQGPKLLIQFQNNGVVDDSQLPKDRFSAERLKGVDSTLKIQPAKLEDSAVYLCASSWGTGAGGELFFGEGSRLTVL.

This chain links TRBV7-2 with TRBJ2-3, with 9 bases aligning to TRBD1. V trimming: 5 bases; J trimming: 0 bases; junction bases outside the gene matches: 6. The CDR3 runs to 16 residues. Per the germline V gene, CDR1 is SGHTA and CDR2 is FQGNSA. The CDR3 bases are TGTGCCAGCAGCCTAACAGGGGGCTCTAGCACAGATACGCAGTATTTT. Protein: CASSLTGGSSTDTQYF.

This clone was counted a few times. The chain carries TRBV19 and TRBJ1-2; TRBD1 is a possible D gene (5 bases). The CDR3 contains 15 residues. V shed 1 base and J shed 3 bases, with 12 bases lying between them. Germline CDR1 is LNHDA and CDR2 is SQIVND (reference sequence). CDR3 nucleotides: TGTGCCAGTAGTATAGTAGTAGGGGATTACTATGGCTACACCTTC. Its protein product is CASSIVVGDYYGYTF.